The rows below give T cell receptor beta chains drawn from one sample of a study of neoadjuvant nivolumab and ipilimumab in lung cancer. Clones were sequenced by immunoSEQ multiplex PCR, and TCRdb holds only the in-frame ones, with some missing. In the table there are over 25,000 clones, around 90% of which are singletons. The sample here was peripheral blood, taken after neoadjuvant nivolumab, alone or with ipilimumab, at or shortly before surgery. Every receptor here comes from an adult with non-small cell lung cancer. Both conserved end residues are part of each CDR3. D genes are given only for firm matches. Clone size is not always given. Where it is, it says once, few, many or a class for expanded clones.

d_call | j_call | clone_size | v_call | cdr3_aa | cdr3_nt
. | TRBJ1-5 | once | TRBV5-6 | CASSYLNQPQHF | TGTGCCAGCAGCTACCTCAATCAGCCCCAGCATTTT
TRBD1 | TRBJ1-1 | . | TRBV7-9 | CASSLLQGAGTEAFF | TGTGCCAGCAGCTTACTACAGGGGGCCGGCACTGAAGCTTTCTTT
. | TRBJ2-7 | . | TRBV16 | CASSQSPSSQQYF | TGTGCCAGCAGCCAATCGCCCAGTAGTCAGCAGTACTTC
. | TRBJ1-1 | . | TRBV14 | CASSPPYSDSVEAFF | TGTGCCAGCAGCCCCCCCTATTCAGACTCCGTAGAAGCTTTCTTT
. | TRBJ2-7 | . | TRBV5-1 | CASSLYPTRSYEQYF | TGCGCCAGCAGCTTGTATCCGACACGGTCCTACGAGCAGTACTTC
TRBD2 | TRBJ2-5 | . | TRBV5-1 | CASGASPGGQETQYF | TGCGCCAGCGGTGCTTCCCCGGGGGGCCAAGAGACCCAGTACTTC
TRBD2 | TRBJ2-7 | . | TRBV4-1 | CASSQTGTSSYEQYF | TGCGCCAGCAGCCAAACCGGGACTAGCTCCTACGAGCAGTACTTC
. | TRBJ1-3 | . | TRBV11-2 | CASSYPGTLGNTIYF | TGTGCCAGCAGTTATCCCGGGACACTCGGAAACACCATATATTTT
TRBD1 | TRBJ1-4 | . | TRBV5-4 | CASSLGTGNRNEKLFF | TGTGCCAGCAGCTTAGGGACAGGGAACAGGAATGAAAAACTGTTTTTT
. | TRBJ2-2 | . | TRBV15 | CATSKRVGELFF | TGTGCCACCAGCAAGCGCGTCGGGGAGCTGTTTTTT
. | TRBJ2-1 | few | TRBV9 | CASSVSGGNEQFF | TGTGCCAGCAGCGTTTCAGGGGGGAATGAGCAGTTCTTC
TRBD1 | TRBJ1-2 | . | TRBV19 | CASTMTGSVSYGYTF | TGTGCCAGTACTATGACAGGGTCAGTGTCCTATGGCTACACCTTC
. | TRBJ1-5 | . | TRBV7-2 | CASSLVVSNQPQHF | TGTGCCAGCAGCTTAGTAGTCAGCAATCAGCCCCAGCATTTT
. | TRBJ2-5 | . | TRBV5-1 | CASSLALEHRETQYF | TGCGCCAGCAGCTTGGCCTTAGAGCACAGAGAGACCCAGTACTTC
. | TRBJ2-2 | . | TRBV4-1 | CASSQDRAGTGELFF | TGCGCCAGCAGCCAAGACAGGGCGGGCACCGGGGAGCTGTTTTTT
. | TRBJ2-5 | . | TRBV5-1 | CASSLGGAVKETQYF | TGCGCCAGCAGCTTAGGGGGGGCTGTAAAGGAGACCCAGTACTTC
. | TRBJ2-5 | . | TRBV5-4 | CASSAGTNQETQYF | TGTGCCAGCAGCGCGGGGACGAACCAAGAGACCCAGTACTTC
. | TRBJ1-1 | . | TRBV27 | CASSLTLDGEAFF | TGTGCCAGCAGTTTAACCCTCGACGGTGAAGCTTTCTTT
. | TRBJ1-1 | . | TRBV11-3 | CASSLYLNTEAFF | TGTGCCAGCAGCTTATACCTAAACACTGAAGCTTTCTTT